Below, 31 T cell receptor beta chains from the same sample are listed, as sequenced in a study of T cell responses to AZD1222 COVID-19 vaccine. Data came from immunoSEQ multiplex PCR; TCRdb stores just in-frame clones and leaves some out. The sample carries some 150,000 clones, approximately 89% recorded once. This specimen was peripheral blood, taken on day 0 of MenACWY control vaccination. Receptors were obtained from an adult in good health.

The chain has TRBV4-2 and TRBJ1-6; TRBD1 might be the D (6 bases). This CDR3 is built from 15 residues. V lost 0 bases and J lost 9, with 12 bases in between. Germline V gene data show CDR1 as LGHNA and CDR2 as YNFKEQ. DNA for the CDR3: TGTGCCAGCAGCCAAGATTCGGGGGGCCGTTCACCCCTCCACTTT. Protein product: CASSQDSGGRSPLHF.

The chain couples TRBV30 to TRBJ1-2; no definite D call. Germline V gene lookup returns CDR1 GTSNPN and CDR2 SVGIG (reference sequence). The length of the CDR3 is 12 residues. Trimming cost V 3 bases and J 7 bases, with 12 bases left between them. CDR3: CAWRRLGVGYTF. In DNA form, the CDR3 reads TGTGCCTGGAGAAGACTAGGAGTTGGCTACACCTTC.

This clone was recorded once. The chain carries TRBV7-9 and TRBJ1-2; D is unresolved. Germline values: CDR1 SEHNR, CDR2 FQNEAQ (reference sequence). V was trimmed by 1 base and J by 4 bases, leaving 13 bases between them. The CDR3 consists of 15 residues. The CDR3 DNA follows: TGTGCCAGCAGCTTAGGATCCGAAGATTTCTATGGCTACACCTTC. Translating it yields CASSLGSEDFYGYTF.

This clone appeared a few times. The chain recombines TRBV7-9 with TRBJ2-1; D perhaps matches TRBD2 (5 bases). The CDR3 is made up of 12 amino acids. Trimming took 5 bases from V and 9 from J, leaving 11 bases between them. Germline CDR1 and CDR2: SEHNR and FQNEAQ (reference sequence). The CDR3 region has the DNA TGTGCCAGCAGCCCGAGGGTGGGTGAGCAGTTCTTC. Its protein product is CASSPRVGEQFF.

J is TRBJ2-3 and V is TRBV6-1; D is perhaps TRBD1 or TRBD2 (5 bases each). Germline CDR1 MNHNS, CDR2 SASEGT. Trimming cost V 3 bases and J 0 bases, with 10 bases left between them. This CDR3 is 15 amino acids long. DNA of the CDR3: TGTGCCAGCAGTGATGTGAGGGGAAGCACAGATACGCAGTATTTT. Translating gives CASSDVRGSTDTQYF.

J is TRBJ1-5 and V is TRBV7-9, with 8 bases aligning to TRBD1. The junction had 1 base not matched to a gene; V was cut back by 0 bases and J by 0 bases. The CDR3 contains 16 residues. Germline assignment: CDR1 SEHNR and CDR2 FQNEAQ (reference sequence). CDR3 protein: CASSLAGQDSNQPQHF. The CDR3, as DNA: TGTGCCAGCAGCTTAGCGGGACAGGATAGCAATCAGCCCCAGCATTTT.

The V gene is TRBV7-9, the J gene TRBJ1-5; D perhaps matches TRBD1 (5 bases). Trimming took 1 base from V and 9 from J, leaving 16 bases between them. This CDR3 is 15 amino acids long. Germline V gene data show CDR1 as SEHNR and CDR2 as FQNEAQ (reference sequence). CDR3 nucleotide sequence: TGTGCCAGCAGCTTAGTGTCAGGGTCCATCGGGCCCCAGCATTTT. Protein: CASSLVSGSIGPQHF.

The chain carries TRBV6-2 or TRBV6-3 and TRBJ1-6; D call uncertain. V lost 2 bases to trimming and J lost 14 bases, with 16 bases between them. This CDR3 contains 14 residues. Germline lookup yields CDR1 MNHEY and CDR2 SVGEGT. The CDR3 protein is CASSYRPGSSSLHF. The CDR3 DNA is TGTGCCAGCAGTTACCGGCCGGGGTCGTCGTCCCTCCACTTT.

The chain combines TRBV5-6 with TRBJ2-7; tentative D call: TRBD1 (6 bases). Germline V CDR1 and CDR2: SGHDT, YYEEEE. Trimming took off 4 bases at V and 2 bases at J, with 13 bases between the two ends. This CDR3 region has 14 residues. The CDR3 nucleotides read TGTGCCAGCAGCGGCGACAGGTACCCCTACGAGCAGTACTTC. Translating gives CASSGDRYPYEQYF.

The chain is built from TRBV10-1 and TRBJ1-5; D is unclear. This CDR3 is 17 amino acids long. Trimming stripped 0 bases from V and 2 bases from J, with 14 bases between. CDR1 is WNHNN, CDR2 SYGVQD, per germline (reference sequence). CDR3 residues: CASSESTGMVGNQPQHF. Written as DNA, the CDR3 is TGCGCCAGCAGTGAGTCTACGGGAATGGTAGGCAATCAGCCCCAGCATTTT.

The rearrangement joins TRBV19 to TRBJ1-4; no firm D call. The CDR3 consists of 13 residues. V lost 0 bases to trimming and J lost 8 bases, with 7 bases between them. Germline V gives CDR1 LNHDA, CDR2 SQIVND (reference sequence). DNA of the CDR3: TGTGCCAGTAGTATAGATCGGTCCGAAAAACTGTTTTTT. Translated, it gives CASSIDRSEKLFF.

The rearrangement links TRBV7-8 to TRBJ2-2; D gene unclear. The germline gives CDR1 SGHVS, CDR2 FQNEAQ. The CDR3 sequence is 15 residues long. The ends were cut back, 1 base at V and 4 bases at J, with 10 bases in the middle. CDR3 bases: TGTGCCAGCAGCTTAGAAACAATTGGCACCGGGGAGCTGTTTTTT. Residues: CASSLETIGTGELFF.

This rearrangement joins TRBV6-5 to TRBJ2-1, with D uncertain. V was trimmed by 6 bases and J by 4 bases, leaving 4 bases between them. This CDR3 spans 11 amino acids. Germline CDR1 is MNHEY and CDR2 is SVGAGI. CDR3 DNA: TGTGCCAGCAGCGCGTACAATGAGCAGTTCTTC. Translation gives CASSAYNEQFF.

The chain uses TRBV2 and TRBJ2-2; D might be TRBD1 or TRBD2, each matching 5 bases. In germline, CDR1 is SNHLY, CDR2 FYNNEI. The CDR3 sequence is 14 residues long. Trimming shortened V by 6 bases and J by 1 base, and 9 bases separated the two germline ends. The CDR3 here is CASRGTVNTGELFF. DNA of the CDR3: TGTGCCAGCAGGGGGACCGTGAACACCGGGGAGCTGTTTTTT. Looking up the rest from reference TRBV2 and TRBJ2-2 gives the full variable domain: EPEVTQTPSHQVTQMGQEVILRCVPISNHLYFYWYRQILGQKVEFLVSFYNNEISEKSEIFDDQFSVERPDGSNFTLKIRSTKLEDSAMYFCASRGTVNTGELFFGEGSRLTVL.

The chain uses TRBV6-6 and TRBJ1-5; D is uncertain. This CDR3 is built from 15 residues. V lost 0 bases to trimming and J lost 2 bases, with 8 bases between them. The germline V gene encodes CDR1 MNHNY and CDR2 SVGAGI (reference sequence). The CDR3 coding sequence is TGTGCCAGCAGTTACTCGCGTAGGGGCAATCAGCCCCAGCATTTT. This encodes CASSYSRRGNQPQHF.

CDR3 sequence reads: CASSQGLNEKLFF. In DNA form, the CDR3 reads TGTGCCAGCAGCCAGGGTCTTAATGAAAAACTGTTTTTT. J is TRBJ1-4 and V is TRBV6-5; D is possibly TRBD1 (5 bases). Trimming removed 6 bases at V and 4 bases at J, with 9 bases between. This CDR3 is 13 amino acids long. CDR1 MNHEY and CDR2 SVGAGI come from the germline V gene.

V and J are TRBV19 and TRBJ1-5, with TRBD1 as a possible D gene (5 bases). CDR3 length: 15 amino acids. Looked up from germline, CDR1 is LNHDA and CDR2 is SQIVND (reference sequence). The V and J ends lost 3 bases and 9 bases respectively, with 18 bases between them. CDR3 amino acids: CASSIGQPSQGPQHF. For the CDR3, the DNA is TGTGCCAGTAGTATTGGTCAACCCTCCCAGGGGCCCCAGCATTTT.

V is TRBV5-1 and J is TRBJ2-7; D possibly corresponds to TRBD2 (6 bases). Looked up from germline, CDR1 is SGHRS and CDR2 is YFSETQ. This CDR3 contains 13 residues. V was clipped by 5 bases and J by 0 bases, with 9 bases between them. Here the CDR3 reads CASRSTSSYEQYF. In DNA form, the CDR3 reads TGCGCCAGCAGATCGACTAGCTCCTACGAGCAGTACTTC.

The rearrangement links TRBV27 to TRBJ1-2, with D perhaps matching TRBD1 (5 bases). Germline CDR1 and CDR2: MNHEY and SMNVEV (reference sequence). Trimming stripped 4 bases from V and 9 bases from J, with 12 bases between. The CDR3 consists of 12 residues. The CDR3 sequence is CASSWDGRRYTF. In DNA, the CDR3 is TGTGCCAGCAGTTGGGACGGGAGGCGCTACACCTTC.

The genes are TRBV18 and TRBJ1-5, with TRBD1 as a possible D gene (6 bases). Per germline, CDR1 KGHSH and CDR2 LQKENI. CDR3 length equals 15 residues. V gave up 3 bases and J gave up 5 bases, with 14 bases separating them. CDR3: CASSPNQGRDQPQHF. CDR3 DNA sequence: TGTGCCAGCTCACCTAATCAGGGGCGAGATCAGCCCCAGCATTTT.

V is TRBV27 and J is TRBJ2-2; D is unclear. The CDR3 totals 15 residues. V lost 3 bases and J 4 bases, leaving 12 bases between the germline ends. Germline V CDR1 and CDR2: MNHEY, SMNVEV (reference sequence). This chain's CDR3 is CASSLGSLGTGELFF. CDR3 in DNA: TGTGCCAGCAGTTTGGGTAGTCTGGGCACCGGGGAGCTGTTTTTT.

The CDR3 loop is CATSPHGGSEAFF. The CDR3 nucleotides are TGTGCCACCAGTCCTCACGGCGGCTCTGAAGCTTTCTTT. This chain connects TRBV24-1 to TRBJ1-1; the D is unclear. Trimming took 6 bases from V and 6 from J, leaving 13 bases between them. The CDR3 loop spans 13 amino acids. The germline CDR1 and CDR2 sequences are KGHDR and SFDVKD.

The chain has TRBV9 and TRBJ1-2; D gene ambiguous. The V gene's germline CDR1 is SGDLS and CDR2 YYNGEE. The V end lost 0 bases, the J end lost 8 bases, and 14 bases lay between the germline ends. This CDR3 region has 14 residues. The CDR3 DNA is TGTGCCAGCAGCGTAGACCCCGCTACGGAAGGCTACACCTTC. This sequence encodes CASSVDPATEGYTF.

The rearrangement joins TRBV9 to TRBJ2-3; 10 bases align to TRBD2. Germline V lookup: CDR1 SGDLS, CDR2 YYNGEE. The CDR3 length is 15 residues. V lost 4 bases, J lost 3 bases, and 5 bases stayed unmatched. CDR3 DNA: TGTGCCAGCAGCCGGCTAGCGGGGGTAACAGATACGCAGTATTTT. Protein product: CASSRLAGVTDTQYF.

This chain uses TRBV18 with TRBJ2-7, with 11 bases matching TRBD1. Germline V gene data show CDR1 as KGHSH and CDR2 as LQKENI. The CDR3 has 15 residues. Trimming cost V 6 bases and J 6 bases; bases outside gene matches: 10. As DNA, the CDR3 is TGTGCCAGCTCTCCAAAGGACAGGGGGCCTGTCGAGCAGTACTTC. This translates into CASSPKDRGPVEQYF.

This chain joins TRBV7-8 and TRBJ2-1, with D possibly being TRBD2 (6 bases). This CDR3 is built from 16 residues. The V gene's germline CDR1 is SGHVS and CDR2 FQNEAQ. V was trimmed by 5 bases and J by 6 bases, leaving 20 bases between them. The CDR3 nucleotides read TGTGCCAGCAGCCCCGGAGTGGGCCGGGGGAGCAATGAGCAGTTCTTC. Translation gives CASSPGVGRGSNEQFF.

The V gene is TRBV10-3, the J gene TRBJ1-6; 8 nucleotides line up with TRBD1. After removal of 3 bases from V and 2 bases from J, the junction contained 3 bases not matched to a gene. The germline CDR1 and CDR2 sequences are ENHRY and SYGVKD. The length of the CDR3 is 16 residues. This chain's CDR3 is CAISDRGRAYNSPLHF. CDR3 DNA: TGTGCCATCAGTGACAGGGGGCGCGCCTATAATTCACCCCTCCACTTT.

This clone was seen many times. This chain connects TRBV7-9 to TRBJ2-7; D remains unclear. V dropped 5 bases and J dropped 5 bases, with 10 bases sitting between them. This CDR3 region has 12 residues. Germline-derived CDR1 and CDR2 are SEHNR and FQNEAQ (reference sequence). The CDR3 DNA follows: TGTGCCAGCAGCCTATATGGGGACGAGCAGTACTTC. Its protein product is CASSLYGDEQYF.

The chain links TRBV9 to TRBJ1-3; D is possibly TRBD1 (5 bases). Per germline, CDR1 SGDLS and CDR2 YYNGEE. Trimming removed 0 bases at V and 0 bases at J, with 7 bases between. This CDR3 comprises 15 residues. The CDR3 DNA is TGTGCCAGCAGCGTAGTGGGGGGCTCTGGAAACACCATATATTTT. Translating it yields CASSVVGGSGNTIYF.

The V and J genes are TRBV30 and TRBJ1-3; possibly TRBD1 for D (5 bases). The germline V gene encodes CDR1 GTSNPN and CDR2 SVGIG (reference sequence). CDR3 length: 13 amino acids. The V end was cut by 3 bases, the J end by 3 bases, with 9 bases between. This chain's CDR3 is CAWRGVFGNTIYF. CDR3 coding DNA: TGTGCCTGGAGAGGGGTTTTTGGAAACACCATATATTTT.

The chain has TRBV3-1 (or the pseudogene TRBV3-2) and TRBJ2-2; TRBD1 or TRBD2 may be the D gene (5 bases each). Germline V gene data show CDR1 as LGHDT and CDR2 as YNNKEL (reference sequence). This CDR3 is 12 amino acids long. V lost 5 bases and J 9 bases, leaving 10 bases between the germline ends. The CDR3 reads CASSSRGRELFF. In DNA form, the CDR3 reads TGTGCCAGCAGCTCCCGGGGCAGGGAGCTGTTTTTT.